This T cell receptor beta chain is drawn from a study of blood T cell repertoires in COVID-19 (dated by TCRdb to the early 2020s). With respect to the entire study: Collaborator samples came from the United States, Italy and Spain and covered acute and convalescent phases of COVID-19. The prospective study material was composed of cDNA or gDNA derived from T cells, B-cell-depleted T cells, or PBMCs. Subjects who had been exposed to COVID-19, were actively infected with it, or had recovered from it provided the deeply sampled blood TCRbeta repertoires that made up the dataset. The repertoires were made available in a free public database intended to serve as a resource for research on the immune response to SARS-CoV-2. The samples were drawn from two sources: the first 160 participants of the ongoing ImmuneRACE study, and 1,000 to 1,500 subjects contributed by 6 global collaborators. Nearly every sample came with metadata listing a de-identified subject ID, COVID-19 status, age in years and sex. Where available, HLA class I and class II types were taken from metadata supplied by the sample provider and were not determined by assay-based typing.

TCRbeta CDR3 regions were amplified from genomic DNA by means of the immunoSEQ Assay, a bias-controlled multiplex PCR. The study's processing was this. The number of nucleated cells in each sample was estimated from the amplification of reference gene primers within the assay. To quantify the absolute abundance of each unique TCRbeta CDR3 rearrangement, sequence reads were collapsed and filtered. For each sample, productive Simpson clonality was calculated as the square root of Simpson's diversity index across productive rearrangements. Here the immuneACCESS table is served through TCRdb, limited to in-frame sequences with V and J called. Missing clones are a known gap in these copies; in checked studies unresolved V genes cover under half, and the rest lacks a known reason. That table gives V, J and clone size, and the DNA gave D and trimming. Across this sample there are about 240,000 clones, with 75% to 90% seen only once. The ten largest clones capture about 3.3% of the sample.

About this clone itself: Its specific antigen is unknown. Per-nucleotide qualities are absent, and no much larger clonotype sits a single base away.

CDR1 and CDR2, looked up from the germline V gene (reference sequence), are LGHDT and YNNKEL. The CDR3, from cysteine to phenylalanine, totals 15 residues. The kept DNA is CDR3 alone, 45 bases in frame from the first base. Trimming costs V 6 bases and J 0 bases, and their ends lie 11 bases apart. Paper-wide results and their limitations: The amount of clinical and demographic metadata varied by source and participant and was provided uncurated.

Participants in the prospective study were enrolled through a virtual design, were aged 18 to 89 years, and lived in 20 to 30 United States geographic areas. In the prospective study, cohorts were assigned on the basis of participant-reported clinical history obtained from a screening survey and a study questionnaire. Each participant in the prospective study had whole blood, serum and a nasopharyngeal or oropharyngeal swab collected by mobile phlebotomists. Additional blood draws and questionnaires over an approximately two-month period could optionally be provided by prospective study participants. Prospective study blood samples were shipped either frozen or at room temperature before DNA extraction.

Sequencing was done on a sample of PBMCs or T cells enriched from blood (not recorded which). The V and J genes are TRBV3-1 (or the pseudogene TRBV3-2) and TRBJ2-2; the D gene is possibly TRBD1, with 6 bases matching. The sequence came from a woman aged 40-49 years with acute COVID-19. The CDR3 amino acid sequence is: CASRRTASNTGELFF. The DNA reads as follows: TGTGCCAGCAGGCGGACAGCTTCGAACACCGGGGAGCTGTTTTTT.